One T cell receptor beta chain is described in this entry. V shed 0 bases, J shed 3 bases, and the junction held 6 bases outside the gene matches. This CDR3 has 16 amino acids. The germline gives CDR1 SGHDT, CDR2 YYEEEE. The sample comes from a study of blood T cell repertoires in COVID-19. Study as a whole: T cells, B-cell-depleted T cells, or PBMCs supplied cDNA or gDNA.

The assay was immunoSEQ multiplex PCR, and TCRdb's table has in-frame clones only and misses some. The table records about 160,000 clones, about 80% of them present only once. The chain carries TRBV5-6 and TRBJ2-1, with 7 bases lining up with TRBD1. The material sequenced was peripheral blood. The receptor's source is a man between 65 and 85 years old with acute or convalescent COVID-19. CDR3 nucleotide sequence: TGTGCCAGCAGCTTGGGGACAGGTCAGCTCTACAATGAGCAGTTCTTC. This sequence encodes CASSLGTGQLYNEQFF.